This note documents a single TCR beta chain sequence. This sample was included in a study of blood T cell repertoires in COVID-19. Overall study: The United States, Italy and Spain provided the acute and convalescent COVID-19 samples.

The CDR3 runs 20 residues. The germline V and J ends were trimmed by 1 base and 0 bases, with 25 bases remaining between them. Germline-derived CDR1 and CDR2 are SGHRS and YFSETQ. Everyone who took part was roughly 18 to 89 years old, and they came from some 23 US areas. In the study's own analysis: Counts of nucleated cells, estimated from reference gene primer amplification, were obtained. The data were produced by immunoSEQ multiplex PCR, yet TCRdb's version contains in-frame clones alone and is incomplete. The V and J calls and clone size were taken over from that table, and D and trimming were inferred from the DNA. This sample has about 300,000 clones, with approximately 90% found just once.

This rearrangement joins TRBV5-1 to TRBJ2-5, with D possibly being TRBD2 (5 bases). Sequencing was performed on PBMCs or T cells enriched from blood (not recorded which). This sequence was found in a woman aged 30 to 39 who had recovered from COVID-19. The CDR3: CASSLYPSTSNMGYQETQYF. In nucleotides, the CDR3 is TGCGCCAGCAGCTTGTACCCTAGCACCTCTAATATGGGATACCAAGAGACCCAGTACTTC.